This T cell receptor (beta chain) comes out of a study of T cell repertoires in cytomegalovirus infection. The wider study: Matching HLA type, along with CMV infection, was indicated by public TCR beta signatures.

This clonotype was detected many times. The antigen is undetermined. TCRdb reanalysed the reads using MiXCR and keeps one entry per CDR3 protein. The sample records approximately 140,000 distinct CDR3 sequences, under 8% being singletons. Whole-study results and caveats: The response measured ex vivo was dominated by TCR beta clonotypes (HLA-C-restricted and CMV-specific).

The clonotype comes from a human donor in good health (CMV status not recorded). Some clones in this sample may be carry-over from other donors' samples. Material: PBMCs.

CDR3 DNA: TGTGCCAGTAGTCCCGCGGGGCCGGGGCACGGCCAGGAGACCCAGTACTTC. This translates into CASSPAGPGHGQETQYF. This rearrangement joins TRBV19 to TRBJ2-5, with D possibly TRBD2 on 6 matching bases. There are 17 residues in the CDR3. Per the germline V gene, CDR1 is LNHDA and CDR2 is SQIVND (reference sequence). Deletions cut 5 bases from V and 5 bases from J, with 24 bases between.